The 32 T cell receptor beta chains in this list originate from one sample, sequenced in a study of cytotoxic CD8 clonotypes in ibrutinib-treated CLL. The method was immunoSEQ multiplex PCR; TCRdb's version includes in-frame clones alone and lacks a portion of them. This sample carries about 140,000 clones, roughly 80% of them seen once, and the ten largest clones take around 30%. The sample in question was PBMCs, obtained after 12 months of ibrutinib treatment. Every receptor here comes from a human donor with chronic lymphocytic leukemia.

The CDR3 nucleotides read TGTGCCAGCAGTGAAGCGAGGGGACAGCCGAACACTGAAGCTTTCTTT. Translating gives CASSEARGQPNTEAFF. The chain couples TRBV6-1 to TRBJ1-1, with 7 nucleotides matching TRBD1. Germline trimming cut 0 bases from V and 1 base from J; bases unmatched to any gene: 5. This CDR3 contains 16 residues. Per germline, CDR1 MNHNS and CDR2 SASEGT.

CDR3 region: CASSDSTGNTEAFF. CDR3 coding DNA: TGCGCCAGCAGTGACTCAACAGGGAACACTGAAGCTTTCTTT. This rearrangement joins TRBV10-1 to TRBJ1-1, with D tentatively TRBD1 (5 bases). Looked up from germline, CDR1 is WNHNN and CDR2 is SYGVQD (reference sequence). The CDR3 runs 14 residues. The ends were cut back, 3 bases at V and 1 base at J, with 9 bases in the middle.

CDR3 residues: CASSIATGVPLYEQYF. The CDR3 bases are TGTGCCAGTAGTATAGCCACAGGGGTGCCCCTCTACGAGCAGTACTTC. The chain joins TRBV19 to TRBJ2-7; 7 bases fit TRBD1. Germline V gene lookup returns CDR1 LNHDA and CDR2 SQIVND (reference sequence). This CDR3 spans 16 amino acids. V lost 1 base, J lost 3 bases, and 9 bases stayed unmatched. The whole variable domain, remainder taken from reference TRBV19 and TRBJ2-7, is DGGITQSPKYLFRKEGQNVTLSCEQNLNHDAMYWYRQDPGQGLRLIYYSQIVNDFQKGDIAEGYSVSREKKESFPLTVTSAQKNPTAFYLCASSIATGVPLYEQYFGPGTRLTVT.

The chain combines TRBV6-5 with TRBJ1-2; 7 bases agree with TRBD1. The CDR3 consists of 12 residues. Trimming cost V 10 bases and J 4 bases; bases outside gene matches: 6. Germline V gives CDR1 MNHEY, CDR2 SVGAGI. CDR3 amino acids: CATKTGSYGYTF. The CDR3 DNA is TGTGCCACCAAGACAGGGTCCTATGGCTACACCTTC.

V and J are TRBV7-2 and TRBJ1-5; the D is unclear. With 1 base removed from V and 3 bases from J, the gap between germline ends came to 4 bases. The CDR3 is 13 residues long. In germline, CDR1 is SGHTA, CDR2 FQGNSA. CDR3 DNA: TGTGCCAGCAGCTTAGGGACCAATCAGCCCCAGCATTTT. Protein: CASSLGTNQPQHF.

The gene calls are TRBV11-2 and TRBJ1-1, with a weak D call TRBD1 (6 bases). Germline assignment: CDR1 SGHAT and CDR2 FQNNGV. The CDR3 covers 13 residues. V was trimmed by 4 bases and J by 11 bases, leaving 17 bases between them. CDR3 coding DNA: TGTGCCAGCAGCTCCCTACAGGGATTCACGGCTTTCTTT. Encoded protein: CASSSLQGFTAFF. The full variable domain, completed using reference TRBV11-2 and TRBJ1-1, is EAGVAQSPRYKIIEKRQSVAFWCNPISGHATLYWYQQILGQGPKLLIQFQNNGVVDDSQLPKDRFSAERLKGVDSTLKIQPAKLEDSAVYLCASSSLQGFTAFFGQGTRLTVV.

V gene TRBV5-1 combines with J gene TRBJ1-4, with 10 positions matching TRBD1. Looked up from germline, CDR1 is SGHRS and CDR2 is YFSETQ. V shed 1 base, J shed 5 bases, and the junction held 8 bases outside the gene matches. The CDR3 has 17 residues. CDR3 sequence reads: CASSLIGDRGPNEKLFF. The DNA for the CDR3 is TGCGCCAGCAGCTTGATTGGTGACAGGGGGCCGAATGAAAAACTGTTTTTT. The entire variable domain, with the rest obtained from reference TRBV5-1 and TRBJ1-4, is as follows: KAGVTQTPRYLIKTRGQQVTLSCSPISGHRSVSWYQQTPGQGLQFLFEYFSETQRNKGNFPGRFSGRQFSNSRSEMNVSTLELGDSALYLCASSLIGDRGPNEKLFFGSGTQLSVL.

This clone was picked up a small number of times. The V call is TRBV28, the J call TRBJ1-3; D is ambiguous. The CDR3 contains 14 residues. V lost 3 bases to trimming and J lost 2 bases, with 8 bases between them. The germline gives CDR1 MDHEN, CDR2 SYDVKM. CDR3 in DNA: TGTGCCAGCAGTTTTAGATTAACTGGAAACACCATATATTTT. Protein sequence: CASSFRLTGNTIYF.

This clone appeared a few times. This chain joins TRBV25-1 and TRBJ1-1; 8 bases map to TRBD1. The CDR3 has 15 residues. J gave up 1 base and V 3 bases, and 4 bases lay outside the gene matches. CDR1 and CDR2 from the germline V gene are MGHDK and SYGVNS. CDR3 sequence: CASSEAGTGNTEAFF. The CDR3, as DNA: TGTGCCAGCAGTGAGGCCGGGACAGGGAACACTGAAGCTTTCTTT.

The chain joins TRBV7-2 to TRBJ2-1; 7 nucleotides line up with TRBD2. The CDR3 length is 14 residues. The germline CDR1 and CDR2 sequences are SGHTA and FQGNSA. Losses at the gene ends were 4 bases for V and 15 bases for J; bases not matched to a gene: 15. The CDR3 DNA reads TGTGCCAGCAGCTACCTACACGGCGGGAGAGGTTCGTTCTTC. Protein sequence: CASSYLHGGRGSFF.

This chain's CDR3 is CASSIDWDLPQHF. The DNA of the CDR3 is TGTGCCAGTAGTATAGATTGGGACCTGCCCCAGCATTTT. This chain joins TRBV19 and TRBJ1-5; TRBD1 might be the D (5 bases). CDR3 length: 13 residues. The germline gives CDR1 LNHDA, CDR2 SQIVND (reference sequence). V lost 0 bases and J 9 bases, leaving 9 bases between the germline ends.

There are a few counts of this clone. The chain joins TRBV9 to TRBJ2-7, with a weak D call TRBD2 (6 bases). V was shortened by 0 bases and J by 6 bases, with 16 bases between the two germline ends. The CDR3 length is 15 residues. The germline gives CDR1 SGDLS, CDR2 YYNGEE. CDR3: CASSVAGGASSEQYF. For the CDR3, the DNA is TGTGCCAGCAGCGTAGCGGGCGGGGCATCGAGCGAGCAGTACTTC.

This clone was recorded a few times. The gene calls are TRBV7-3 and TRBJ1-2, with D uncertain. Trimming stripped 6 bases from V and 5 bases from J, with 13 bases between. The CDR3 has 13 amino acids. CDR1 and CDR2 from the germline V gene are SGHTA and FQGTGA. The DNA of the CDR3 is TGTGCCAGCAGTTCCCGATCGGATTATGGCTACACCTTC. Translated: CASSSRSDYGYTF.

This chain uses TRBV7-8 with TRBJ1-4; 7 bases line up with TRBD1. V trimming: 2 bases; J trimming: 4 bases; junction bases outside the gene matches: 1. Germline V gives CDR1 SGHVS, CDR2 FQNEAQ. The CDR3 runs 14 residues. This CDR3 is CASSLRDSNEKLFF. The CDR3 nucleotides read TGTGCCAGCAGCTTACGGGACAGTAATGAAAAACTGTTTTTT.

This rearrangement joins TRBV18 to TRBJ1-4, with D unresolved. The V end lost 1 base, the J end lost 2 bases, and 11 bases lay between the germline ends. There are 16 residues in the CDR3. In germline, CDR1 is KGHSH, CDR2 LQKENI. The CDR3 nucleotides read TGTGCCAGCTCACCACTACTGCAAGAGACTAATGAAAAACTGTTTTTT. Its protein product is CASSPLLQETNEKLFF.

The CDR3 DNA sequence: TGTGCCAGCAGCTTGCGTGGGGCCGAGACCCAGTACTTC. It codes for CASSLRGAETQYF. V usage is TRBV5-8 and J usage is TRBJ2-5; weak D call: TRBD1 (5 bases). Per germline, CDR1 SGHTS and CDR2 YDEGEE. This CDR3 spans 13 amino acids. V gave up 1 base and J gave up 5 bases, with 9 bases separating them.

V and J are TRBV9 and TRBJ2-7; possibly TRBD1 for D (6 bases). The CDR3 covers 14 residues. Germline V lookup: CDR1 SGDLS, CDR2 YYNGEE. With 4 bases removed from V and 3 bases from J, the gap between germline ends came to 14 bases. CDR3 coding DNA: TGTGCCAGCAGCCCTCGTTCACAGGGCTACGAGCAGTACTTC. Translation gives CASSPRSQGYEQYF.

The rearrangement joins TRBV29-1 to TRBJ2-1; 10 nucleotides line up with TRBD2. The CDR3 is 16 residues long. Per the germline V gene, CDR1 is SQVTM and CDR2 is ANQGSEA. The ends lost 2 bases at V and 4 bases at J; junction bases unmatched: 8. CDR3 coding DNA: TGCAGCGTTGAACGACCACTAGCGGGGATTTACAATGAGCAGTTCTTC. It codes for CSVERPLAGIYNEQFF.

V is TRBV9 and J is TRBJ1-2; D perhaps matches TRBD1 (6 bases). Germline values: CDR1 SGDLS, CDR2 YYNGEE. Trimming removed 0 bases at V and 3 bases at J, with 12 bases between. The CDR3 has 15 amino acids. CDR3 coding DNA: TGTGCCAGCAGCGTAGGGACAGCTGAATACTATGGCTACACCTTC. This encodes CASSVGTAEYYGYTF.

The chain joins TRBV28 to TRBJ2-7, with TRBD2 matching 7 bases. J was trimmed by 2 bases and V by 4 bases; bases with no gene match: 8. This CDR3 has 15 residues. The germline CDR1 and CDR2 sequences are MDHEN and SYDVKM. DNA of the CDR3: TGTGCCAGCAGTTCATTCGGGGGGAGGCCCTACGAGCAGTACTTC. The encoded protein is CASSSFGGRPYEQYF.

The chain carries TRBV5-1 and TRBJ2-2, with D possibly TRBD1 on 5 matching bases. The CDR3 is made up of 14 amino acids. V dropped 0 bases and J dropped 3 bases, with 6 bases sitting between them. Germline V gene data show CDR1 as SGHRS and CDR2 as YFSETQ. CDR3 in amino acids: CASSLGQHTGELFF. CDR3 in DNA: TGCGCCAGCAGCTTGGGACAGCACACCGGGGAGCTGTTTTTT.

This clone was recorded a few times. The chain carries TRBV6-1 and TRBJ1-2; D is unclear. Between the trimmed V and J ends, which lost 7 bases and 3 bases, there was a span of 12 bases. The CDR3 loop spans 13 amino acids. Germline V gives CDR1 MNHNS, CDR2 SASEGT. The DNA for the CDR3 is TGTGCCAGCACGGGCACCTACTACTATGGCTACACCTTC. Its translation: CASTGTYYYGYTF.

V usage is TRBV6-1 and J usage is TRBJ2-6; weak D call: TRBD1 (5 bases). The germline CDR1 and CDR2 sequences are MNHNS and SASEGT. V was cut by 3 bases and J by 2 bases, with 11 bases left in between. CDR3 length: 16 residues. CDR3 loop: CASSEDTGTGANVLTF. The CDR3 region has the DNA TGTGCCAGCAGTGAGGACACAGGTACTGGGGCCAACGTCCTGACTTTC.

On this clone itself: At one boundary the junction diverges from the germline segment, which might be a read error. Written as DNA, the CDR3 is TGTGCCAGCAGATTAGCAGGGATGGGCGAGCAGTACTTC. Translating it yields CASRLAGMGEQYF. The chain carries TRBV11-3 and TRBJ2-7; maybe TRBD1 (5 bases). The V gene's germline CDR1 is SGHNT and CDR2 YENEEA. The CDR3 sequence is 13 residues long.

The rearrangement links TRBV11-3 to TRBJ2-7, with 9 bases that match TRBD1. The ends lost 1 base at V and 4 bases at J; junction bases unmatched: 5. CDR3 length: 15 residues. Germline V lookup: CDR1 SGHNT, CDR2 YENEEA. This chain's CDR3 is CASSLGGTGSYEQYF. CDR3 sequence (DNA): TGTGCCAGCAGCTTAGGGGGGACAGGGTCTTACGAGCAGTACTTC. Full variable domain (outside the CDR3, taken from reference TRBV11-3 and TRBJ2-7): EAGVVQSPRYKIIEKKQPVAFWCNPISGHNTLYWYLQNLGQGPELLIRYENEEAVDDSQLPKDRFSAERLKGVDSTLKIQPAELGDSAVYLCASSLGGTGSYEQYFGPGTRLTVT.

The J gene is TRBJ1-2, the V gene TRBV5-6; possibly TRBD1 for D (5 bases). The CDR3 is 12 amino acids. Trimming cost V 1 base and J 7 bases, with 8 bases left between them. CDR1 and CDR2 (germline): SGHDT, YYEEEE. The CDR3 DNA follows: TGTGCCAGCAGCTTGAGGGGAGGTGGCTACACCTTC. This encodes CASSLRGGGYTF.

CDR3 in amino acids: CAWTDGTSGSNEQFF. The CDR3 nucleotides read TGTGCCTGGACTGACGGGACTAGTGGATCCAATGAGCAGTTCTTC. V and J are TRBV30 and TRBJ2-1; 8 nucleotides agree with TRBD2. Germline V gene sequence: CDR1 GTSNPN, CDR2 SVGIG (reference sequence). The junction had 11 bases not matched to a gene; V was cut back by 4 bases and J by 6 bases. The CDR3 is 15 amino acids.

The rearrangement joins TRBV5-1 to TRBJ1-6, with TRBD1 matching 7 bases. The length of the CDR3 is 17 residues. The germline V gene encodes CDR1 SGHRS and CDR2 YFSETQ. V dropped 4 bases and J dropped 6; count of bases not matched to a gene: 13. The CDR3 DNA follows: TGCGCCAGCAGCGGAGCATCCCAGTCAGGGGGTAATTCACCCCTCCACTTT. Translation: CASSGASQSGGNSPLHF.

V and J are TRBV7-2 and TRBJ2-1, with D perhaps assigned TRBD1 or TRBD2 (6 bases each). The CDR3 sequence is 13 residues long. Germline CDR1 SGHTA, CDR2 FQGNSA. Trimming cost V 1 base and J 10 bases, with 11 bases left between them. Written as DNA, the CDR3 is TGTGCCAGCAGCTTAGGGGGGGCCGGGGAGCAGTTCTTC. This codes for CASSLGGAGEQFF.

The J gene is TRBJ1-2, the V gene TRBV11-2; 8 bases map to TRBD1. Germline CDR1 and CDR2: SGHAT and FQNNGV. V lost 2 bases to trimming and J lost 8 bases; unmatched junction nucleotides: 4. There are 13 residues in the CDR3. The CDR3 here is CASSLSGQGGYTF. The CDR3 DNA reads as TGTGCCAGCAGCTTATCAGGACAGGGAGGCTACACCTTC.

This clone was counted ten times or more. J is TRBJ2-5 and V is TRBV7-2; 8 nucleotides line up with TRBD2. CDR3 size: 15 residues. Germline V gives CDR1 SGHTA, CDR2 FQGNSA. The trim removed 3 bases at V and 3 bases at J, leaving 6 bases unmatched. CDR3 protein: CASSFSSGSKETQYF. CDR3 sequence (DNA): TGTGCCAGCAGCTTCTCCAGCGGGAGTAAAGAGACCCAGTACTTC.

V usage is TRBV27 and J usage is TRBJ2-3; 7 nucleotides line up with TRBD1. Germline CDR1 and CDR2: MNHEY and SMNVEV (reference sequence). The CDR3 has 13 residues. Losses at the gene ends were 4 bases for V and 7 bases for J; bases not matched to a gene: 5. The chain's CDR3 is CASSSPQGNTQYF. DNA for the CDR3: TGTGCCAGCAGTTCGCCACAGGGGAATACGCAGTATTTT.